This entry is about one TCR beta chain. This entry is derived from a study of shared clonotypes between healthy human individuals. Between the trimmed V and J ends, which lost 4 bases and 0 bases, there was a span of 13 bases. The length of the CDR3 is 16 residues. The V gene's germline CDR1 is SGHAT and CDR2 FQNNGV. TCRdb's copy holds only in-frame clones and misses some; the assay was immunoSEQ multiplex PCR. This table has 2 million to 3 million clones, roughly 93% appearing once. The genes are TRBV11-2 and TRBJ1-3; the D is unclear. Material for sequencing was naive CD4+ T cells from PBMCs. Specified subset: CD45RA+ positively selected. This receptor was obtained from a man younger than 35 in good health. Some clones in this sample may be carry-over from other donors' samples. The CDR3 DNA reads TGTGCCAGCAGCTGGGAGCGTCCCAGCTCTGGAAACACCATATATTTT. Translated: CASSWERPSSGNTIYF.